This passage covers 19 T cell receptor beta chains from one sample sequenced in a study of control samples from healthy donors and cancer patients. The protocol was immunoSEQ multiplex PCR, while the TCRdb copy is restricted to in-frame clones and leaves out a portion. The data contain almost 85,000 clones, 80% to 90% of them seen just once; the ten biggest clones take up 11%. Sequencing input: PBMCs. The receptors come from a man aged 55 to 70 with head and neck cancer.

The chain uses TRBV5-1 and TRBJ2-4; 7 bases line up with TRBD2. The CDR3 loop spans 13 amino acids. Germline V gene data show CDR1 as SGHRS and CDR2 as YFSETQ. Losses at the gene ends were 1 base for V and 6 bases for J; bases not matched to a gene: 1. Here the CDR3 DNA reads TGCGCCAGCAGCTTGACGGGAGGAAACATTCAGTACTTC. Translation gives CASSLTGGNIQYF.

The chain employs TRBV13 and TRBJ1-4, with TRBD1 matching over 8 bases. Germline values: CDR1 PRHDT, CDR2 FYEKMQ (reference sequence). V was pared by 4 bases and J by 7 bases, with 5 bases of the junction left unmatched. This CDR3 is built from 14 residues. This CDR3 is CASSSRQGSEKLFF. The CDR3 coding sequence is TGTGCCAGCAGCTCCAGACAGGGGAGTGAAAAACTGTTTTTT. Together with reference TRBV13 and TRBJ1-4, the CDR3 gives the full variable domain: AAGVIQSPRHLIKEKRETATLKCYPIPRHDTVYWYQQGPGQDPQFLISFYEKMQSDKGSIPDRFSAQQFSDYHSELNMSSLELGDSALYFCASSSRQGSEKLFFGSGTQLSVL.

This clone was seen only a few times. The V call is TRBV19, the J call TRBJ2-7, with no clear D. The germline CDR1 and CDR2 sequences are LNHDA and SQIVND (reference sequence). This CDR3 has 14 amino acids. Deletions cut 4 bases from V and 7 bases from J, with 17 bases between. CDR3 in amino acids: CASSKGASRSEQYF. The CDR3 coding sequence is TGTGCCAGTAGTAAGGGCGCATCCAGGAGTGAGCAGTACTTC. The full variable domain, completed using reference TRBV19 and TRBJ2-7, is DGGITQSPKYLFRKEGQNVTLSCEQNLNHDAMYWYRQDPGQGLRLIYYSQIVNDFQKGDIAEGYSVSREKKESFPLTVTSAQKNPTAFYLCASSKGASRSEQYFGPGTRLTVT.

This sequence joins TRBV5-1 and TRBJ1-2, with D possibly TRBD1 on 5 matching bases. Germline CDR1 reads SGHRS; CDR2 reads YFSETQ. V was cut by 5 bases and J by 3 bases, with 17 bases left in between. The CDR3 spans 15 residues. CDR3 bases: TGCGCCAGCAGAGACGAGGGGAATAGGGACTATGGCTACACCTTC. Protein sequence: CASRDEGNRDYGYTF.

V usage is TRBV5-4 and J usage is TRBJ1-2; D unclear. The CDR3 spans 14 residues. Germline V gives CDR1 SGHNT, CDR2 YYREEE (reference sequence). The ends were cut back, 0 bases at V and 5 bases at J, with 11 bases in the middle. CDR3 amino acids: CASSLESSPYGYTF. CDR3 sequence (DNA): TGTGCCAGCAGCTTGGAGAGCAGCCCATATGGCTACACCTTC.

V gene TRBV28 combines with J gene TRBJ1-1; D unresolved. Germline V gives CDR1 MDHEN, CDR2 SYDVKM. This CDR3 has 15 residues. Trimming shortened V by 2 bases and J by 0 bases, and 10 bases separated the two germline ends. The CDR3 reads CASSLPSQLNTEAFF. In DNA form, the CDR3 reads TGTGCCAGCAGTTTACCATCACAGTTGAACACTGAAGCTTTCTTT.

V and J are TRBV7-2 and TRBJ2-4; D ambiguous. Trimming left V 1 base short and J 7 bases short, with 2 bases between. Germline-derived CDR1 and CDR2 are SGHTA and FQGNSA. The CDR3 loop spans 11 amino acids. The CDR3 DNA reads TGTGCCAGCAGCTTAGTGAACATTCAGTACTTC. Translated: CASSLVNIQYF.

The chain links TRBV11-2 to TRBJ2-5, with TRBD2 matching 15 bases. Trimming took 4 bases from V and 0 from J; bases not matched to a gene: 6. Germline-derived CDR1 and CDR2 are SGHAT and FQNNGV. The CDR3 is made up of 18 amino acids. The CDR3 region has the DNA TGTGCCAGCAGCTCCAGGACTAGCGGGAGGGTGTACCAAGAGACCCAGTACTTC. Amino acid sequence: CASSSRTSGRVYQETQYF.

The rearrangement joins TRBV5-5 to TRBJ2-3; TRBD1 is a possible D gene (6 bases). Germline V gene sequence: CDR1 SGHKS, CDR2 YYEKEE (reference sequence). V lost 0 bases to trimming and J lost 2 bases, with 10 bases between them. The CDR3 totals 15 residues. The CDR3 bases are TGTGCCAGCAGCTTGGTGACAGGATACACAGATACGCAGTATTTT. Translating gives CASSLVTGYTDTQYF. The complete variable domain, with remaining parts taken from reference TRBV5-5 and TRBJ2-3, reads DAGVTQSPTHLIKTRGQQVTLRCSPISGHKSVSWYQQVLGQGPQFIFQYYEKEERGRGNFPDRFSARQFPNYSSELNVNALLLGDSALYLCASSLVTGYTDTQYFGPGTRLTVL.

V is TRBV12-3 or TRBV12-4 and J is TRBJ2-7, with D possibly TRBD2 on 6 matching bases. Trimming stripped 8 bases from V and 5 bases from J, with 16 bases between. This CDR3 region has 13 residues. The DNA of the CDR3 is TGTGCCAGCCATAGATCGGGGGTCCACGAGCAGTACTTC. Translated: CASHRSGVHEQYF.

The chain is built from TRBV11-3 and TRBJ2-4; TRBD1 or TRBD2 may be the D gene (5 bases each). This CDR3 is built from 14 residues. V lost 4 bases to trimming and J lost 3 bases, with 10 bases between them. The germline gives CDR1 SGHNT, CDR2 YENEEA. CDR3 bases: TGTGCCAGCAGCTCCCGGGACCGCAAAAACATTCAGTACTTC. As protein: CASSSRDRKNIQYF. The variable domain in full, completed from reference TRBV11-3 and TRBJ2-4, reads EAGVVQSPRYKIIEKKQPVAFWCNPISGHNTLYWYLQNLGQGPELLIRYENEEAVDDSQLPKDRFSAERLKGVDSTLKIQPAELGDSAVYLCASSSRDRKNIQYFGAGTRLSVL.

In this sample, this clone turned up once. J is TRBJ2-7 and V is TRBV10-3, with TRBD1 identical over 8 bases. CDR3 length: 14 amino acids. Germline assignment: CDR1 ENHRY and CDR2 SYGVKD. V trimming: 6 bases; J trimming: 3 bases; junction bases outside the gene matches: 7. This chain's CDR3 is CAISPGTGNYEQYF. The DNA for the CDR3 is TGTGCCATCAGCCCCGGGACAGGTAACTACGAGCAGTACTTC.

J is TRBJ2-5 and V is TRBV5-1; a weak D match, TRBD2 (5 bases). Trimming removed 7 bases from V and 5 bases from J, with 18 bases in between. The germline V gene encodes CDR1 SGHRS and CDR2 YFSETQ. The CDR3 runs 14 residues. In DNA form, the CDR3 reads TGCGCCAGCGCGACTGGCCGAGGCGGGGAGACCCAGTACTTC. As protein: CASATGRGGETQYF.

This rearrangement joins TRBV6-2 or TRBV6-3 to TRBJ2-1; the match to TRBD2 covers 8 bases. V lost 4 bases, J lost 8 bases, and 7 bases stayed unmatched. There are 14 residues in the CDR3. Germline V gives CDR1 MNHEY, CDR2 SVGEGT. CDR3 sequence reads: CASSWLAGRYEQFF. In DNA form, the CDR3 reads TGTGCCAGCAGTTGGCTAGCGGGTCGGTATGAGCAGTTCTTC.

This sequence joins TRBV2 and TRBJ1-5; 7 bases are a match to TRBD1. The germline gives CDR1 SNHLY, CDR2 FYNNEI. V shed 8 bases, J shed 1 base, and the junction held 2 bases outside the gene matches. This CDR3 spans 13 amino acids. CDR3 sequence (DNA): TGTGCCAGCGGGACAGAGAGCAATCAGCCCCAGCATTTT. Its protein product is CASGTESNQPQHF.

CDR3 DNA: TGTGCCAGCAGTAAGGACAGTAGCTCTGGAAACACCATATATTTT. It is translated as CASSKDSSSGNTIYF. The chain has TRBV2 and TRBJ1-3; a possible D gene is TRBD1 (6 bases). The length of the CDR3 is 15 residues. The germline V and J ends were trimmed by 5 bases and 0 bases, with 11 bases remaining between them. CDR1 and CDR2 from the germline V gene are SNHLY and FYNNEI. Supplemented by reference TRBV2 and TRBJ1-3, the full variable domain reads EPEVTQTPSHQVTQMGQEVILRCVPISNHLYFYWYRQILGQKVEFLVSFYNNEISEKSEIFDDQFSVERPDGSNFTLKIRSTKLEDSAMYFCASSKDSSSGNTIYFGEGSWLTVV.

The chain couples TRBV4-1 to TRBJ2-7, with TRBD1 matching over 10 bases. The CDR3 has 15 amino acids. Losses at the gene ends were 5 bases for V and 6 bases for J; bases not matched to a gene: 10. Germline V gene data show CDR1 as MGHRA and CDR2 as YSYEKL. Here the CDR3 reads CASSDPGQGLVEQYF. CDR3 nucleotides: TGCGCCAGCAGCGACCCGGGACAGGGGCTGGTCGAGCAGTACTTC.

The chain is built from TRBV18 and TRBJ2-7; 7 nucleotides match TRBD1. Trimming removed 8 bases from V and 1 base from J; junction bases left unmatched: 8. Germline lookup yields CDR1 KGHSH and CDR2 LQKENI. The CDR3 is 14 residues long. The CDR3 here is CASRPPDRSYEQYF. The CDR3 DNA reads TGTGCCAGCCGGCCTCCGGACAGGTCCTACGAGCAGTACTTC.

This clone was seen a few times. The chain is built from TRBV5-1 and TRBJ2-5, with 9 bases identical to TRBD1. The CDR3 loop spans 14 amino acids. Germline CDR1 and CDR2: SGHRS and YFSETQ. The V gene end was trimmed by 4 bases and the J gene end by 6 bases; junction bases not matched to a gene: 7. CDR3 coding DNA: TGCGCCAGCAGCCCTGGACAGGGGAGAAAGACCCAGTACTTC. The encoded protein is CASSPGQGRKTQYF.